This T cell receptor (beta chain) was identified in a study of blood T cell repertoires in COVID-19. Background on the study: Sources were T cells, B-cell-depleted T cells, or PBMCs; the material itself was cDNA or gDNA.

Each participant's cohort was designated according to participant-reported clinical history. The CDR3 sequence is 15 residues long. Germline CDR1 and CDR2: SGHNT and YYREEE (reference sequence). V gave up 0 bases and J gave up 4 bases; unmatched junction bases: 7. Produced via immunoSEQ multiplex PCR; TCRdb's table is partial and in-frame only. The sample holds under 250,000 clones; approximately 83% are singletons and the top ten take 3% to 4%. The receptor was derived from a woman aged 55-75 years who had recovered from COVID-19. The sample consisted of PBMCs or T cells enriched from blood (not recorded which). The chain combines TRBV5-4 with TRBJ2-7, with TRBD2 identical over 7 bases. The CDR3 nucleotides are TGTGCCAGCAGCTTGGAAAGGACTAGTGTATACGAGCAGTACTTC. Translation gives CASSLERTSVYEQYF.